This T cell receptor beta chain was recorded in a study of CD8+CD57+ T cells in acquired aplastic anemia. On the study more broadly: Sorted cells (CD4+ and CD8+) yielded DNA amounts that averaged approximately 3.1 ug.

The study, taken as a whole, reports: Levels of CD8+ Simpson's diversity were not significantly distinct in patients versus controls. Patients shared twenty-nine CD8+ CDR3 sequences with controls.

The CDR3 covers 14 residues. Germline V gene lookup returns CDR1 SGHRS and CDR2 YFSETQ. With regard to this clonotype: Its cognate antigen is unknown. One junction end disagrees with the germline gene, perhaps due to a read error.

The use of genomic DNA as template underpinned the TCR beta VDJ and CDR3 profiling. MiXCR, applied by TCRdb to the reads, yields one record per CDR3 protein. The sample has some 200,000 distinct CDR3 sequences, around 32% seen once. This sequence joins TRBV5-1 and TRBJ2-1; 9 bases align to TRBD1. This sequence originates from a human donor in good health, serving as a control. What was sequenced was sorted CD4+, CD8+, or CD8+CD57+ T cells (not recorded which) from PBMCs. The CDR3 nucleotides are TGCGCCAACAGCTCAGGACAGGGGAGGAATGAGCAGTTCTTC. It is translated as CANSSGQGRNEQFF.